Shown below are 26 T cell receptor beta chains from a single sample sequenced in a study of tumor-infiltrating lymphocytes in localized non-small cell lung cancer. Generated by immunoSEQ multiplex PCR, the TCRdb table keeps only in-frame clones and is missing some. This table has about 16,000 clones, roughly 73% appearing once. Sequencing was performed on lung tumor tissue. The receptor set was obtained from a human donor with non-small cell lung cancer.

V and J are TRBV28 and TRBJ1-5; D is uncertain. Looked up from germline, CDR1 is MDHEN and CDR2 is SYDVKM. This CDR3 is 14 amino acids long. V lost 10 bases and J lost 0, with 13 bases in between. CDR3 DNA: TGTGCCACCTCAACTCGGTATAGCAATCAGCCCCAGCATTTT. Residues: CATSTRYSNQPQHF. Supplemented by reference TRBV28 and TRBJ1-5, the full variable domain reads DVKVTQSSRYLVKRTGEKVFLECVQDMDHENMFWYRQDPGLGLRLIYFSYDVKMKEKGDIPEGYSVSREKKERFSLILESASTNQTSMYLCATSTRYSNQPQHFGDGTRLSIL.

In DNA, the CDR3 is TGTGCCATCATCAATCCGGGACAAAAAGAAGCTTTCTTT. Translation gives CAIINPGQKEAFF. The chain uses TRBV10-3 and TRBJ1-1; the D gene is possibly TRBD1 (6 bases). This CDR3 is built from 13 residues. The V end lost 7 bases, the J end lost 8 bases, and 17 bases lay between the germline ends. Per germline, CDR1 ENHRY and CDR2 SYGVKD.

The chain recombines TRBV9 with TRBJ2-1, with 10 bases that match TRBD1. This CDR3 spans 15 amino acids. The J segment lost 5 bases and the V segment lost 3 bases, leaving 5 bases of the junction unmatched. Germline values: CDR1 SGDLS, CDR2 YYNGEE. The CDR3 here is CASSGQGASNNEQFF. As DNA, the CDR3 is TGTGCCAGCAGCGGACAGGGGGCTTCAAACAATGAGCAGTTCTTC.

V gene TRBV5-1 combines with J gene TRBJ2-1; 9 nucleotides match TRBD2. From germline, CDR1 is SGHRS and CDR2 YFSETQ. The V segment lost 4 bases and the J segment 2 bases; nucleotides outside the gene matches: 4. This CDR3 contains 15 residues. CDR3 region: CASSVAGDAYNEQFF. CDR3 DNA sequence: TGCGCCAGCAGCGTAGCGGGAGATGCCTACAATGAGCAGTTCTTC.

This chain joins TRBV5-1 and TRBJ2-1; 8 positions match TRBD2. The CDR3 loop spans 14 amino acids. With V trimmed by 4 bases and J by 7 bases, 7 bases remained unmatched. Germline V CDR1 and CDR2: SGHRS, YFSETQ. CDR3 loop: CASSLGGVENEQFF. CDR3 DNA sequence: TGCGCCAGCAGCCTCGGGGGGGTTGAGAATGAGCAGTTCTTC.

A few counts support this clone. This sequence joins TRBV10-3 and TRBJ2-7, with 10 bases fitting TRBD2. V trimming: 6 bases; J trimming: 3 bases; junction bases outside the gene matches: 8. This CDR3 contains 15 residues. CDR1 is ENHRY and CDR2 is SYGVKD in the germline V gene. The CDR3 coding sequence is TGTGCCATCAGGGATCATCTAGCGGGAGTCTACGAGCAGTACTTC. Protein product: CAIRDHLAGVYEQYF.

The chain links TRBV27 to TRBJ2-1, with 7 bases that match TRBD2. This CDR3 has 15 residues. Germline trimming cut 2 bases from V and 5 bases from J; bases unmatched to any gene: 6. Germline values: CDR1 MNHEY, CDR2 SMNVEV (reference sequence). The CDR3 spells CASSLAGDRHNEQFF. The CDR3 nucleotides read TGTGCCAGCAGTTTAGCGGGAGATCGTCACAATGAGCAGTTCTTC.

This clone occurred a few times. CDR3 amino acids: CASSLDAGRNTDTQYF. The CDR3 nucleotides read TGCGCCAGCAGCTTGGACGCGGGGAGGAACACAGATACGCAGTATTTT. The chain uses TRBV5-1 and TRBJ2-3; D is perhaps TRBD2 (6 bases). The CDR3 extends over 16 amino acids. Trimming removed 0 bases from V and 2 bases from J, with 13 bases in between. The germline V gene has CDR1 SGHRS and CDR2 YFSETQ.

This clone was detected only a few times. The chain uses TRBV5-6 and TRBJ2-5; possibly TRBD1 or TRBD2 for D (5 bases each). The germline V gene has CDR1 SGHDT and CDR2 YYEEEE. This CDR3 has 13 amino acids. Between the trimmed V and J ends, which lost 5 bases and 5 bases, there was a span of 13 bases. CDR3 protein: CASRKKGTETQYF. As DNA, the CDR3 is TGTGCCAGCAGGAAGAAGGGGACGGAGACCCAGTACTTC.

The genes are TRBV11-2 and TRBJ1-4; tentative D call: TRBD1 (6 bases). V dropped 5 bases and J dropped 0 bases, with 13 bases sitting between them. CDR1 SGHAT and CDR2 FQNNGV come from the germline V gene. The CDR3 runs 16 residues. The DNA of the CDR3 is TGTGCCAGCAGCGCACAGAGGACAGCAACTAATGAAAAACTGTTTTTT. Its protein product is CASSAQRTATNEKLFF.

This chain joins TRBV7-9 and TRBJ1-6; D perhaps matches TRBD1 (6 bases). The CDR3 spans 15 residues. Germline CDR1 reads SEHNR; CDR2 reads FQNEAQ (reference sequence). Deletions cut 6 bases from V and 9 bases from J, with 18 bases between. CDR3: CASSAPGRGGSPLHF. As DNA, the CDR3 is TGTGCCAGCAGTGCCCCGGGTAGAGGGGGTTCACCCCTCCACTTT.

This CDR3 is CAWMGTSGVRRLPNTGELFF. CDR3 sequence (DNA): TGTGCCTGGATGGGGACTAGCGGGGTTCGAAGACTACCGAACACCGGGGAGCTGTTTTTT. The chain carries TRBV30 and TRBJ2-2; 13 nucleotides agree with TRBD2. V dropped 4 bases and J dropped 0; count of bases not matched to a gene: 14. The CDR3 covers 20 residues. Germline loops: CDR1 GTSNPN, CDR2 SVGIG (reference sequence).

V usage is TRBV7-2 and J usage is TRBJ2-4; D gene unclear. CDR3 length: 12 residues. Germline-derived CDR1 and CDR2 are SGHTA and FQGNSA. The V end lost 5 bases, the J end lost 12 bases, and 14 bases lay between the germline ends. This chain's CDR3 is CASSPFSHHQYF. The CDR3 region has the DNA TGTGCCAGCAGCCCCTTTTCACACCATCAGTACTTC.

The chain joins TRBV7-2 to TRBJ1-2, with D tentatively TRBD1 (5 bases). The V and J ends lost 6 bases and 7 bases respectively, with 12 bases between them. CDR1 is SGHTA and CDR2 is FQGNSA in the germline V gene. The CDR3 loop spans 12 amino acids. The CDR3 sequence: CASSSSGGGYTF. The CDR3 region has the DNA TGTGCCAGCAGTTCTTCCGGGGGTGGCTACACCTTC. The whole variable domain, remainder taken from reference TRBV7-2 and TRBJ1-2, is GAGVSQSPSNKVTEKGKDVELRCDPISGHTALYWYRQSLGQGLEFLIYFQGNSAPDKSGLPSDRFSAERTGGSVSTLTIQRTQQEDSAVYLCASSSSGGGYTFGSGTRLTVV.

This clone was seen only a few times. The V and J genes are TRBV29-1 and TRBJ1-1; the D is unclear. This CDR3 comprises 11 residues. The V end lost 7 bases, the J end lost 3 bases, and 9 bases lay between the germline ends. CDR1 SQVTM and CDR2 ANQGSEA come from the germline V gene. The CDR3 coding sequence is TGCAGCGCAACAGCGGACACTGAAGCTTTCTTT. This encodes CSATADTEAFF.

The J gene is TRBJ2-2, the V gene TRBV7-3, with 7 bases identical to TRBD2. CDR1 is SGHTA, CDR2 FQGTGA, per germline. The CDR3 is made up of 15 amino acids. J gave up 3 bases and V 5 bases, and 6 bases lay outside the gene matches. For the CDR3, the DNA is TGTGCCAGCAGCCCATCAGGACTAGACACCGGGGAGCTGTTTTTT. As protein: CASSPSGLDTGELFF.

The rearrangement joins TRBV5-1 to TRBJ2-5; 9 bases fit TRBD1. The germline V gene has CDR1 SGHRS and CDR2 YFSETQ. V shed 4 bases and J 5 bases; nucleotides not matched to a gene: 6. The CDR3 loop spans 14 amino acids. The CDR3 here is CASSAYRGRETQYF. CDR3 coding DNA: TGCGCCAGCAGCGCATACAGGGGGCGCGAGACCCAGTACTTC.

The chain employs TRBV25-1 and TRBJ2-1, with D possibly being TRBD1 (5 bases). Trimming removed 3 bases at V and 0 bases at J, with 9 bases between. The CDR3 is 15 amino acids. Germline CDR1 MGHDK, CDR2 SYGVNS. The CDR3 DNA follows: TGTGCCAGCAGTGATGGGGCCACCTCCTACAATGAGCAGTTCTTC. This encodes CASSDGATSYNEQFF.

The chain joins TRBV25-1 to TRBJ2-1; the D gene is possibly TRBD2 (5 bases). Per germline, CDR1 MGHDK and CDR2 SYGVNS. There are 15 residues in the CDR3. V was shortened by 3 bases and J by 0 bases, with 9 bases between the two germline ends. CDR3 protein: CASSDSARSYNEQFF. For the CDR3, the DNA is TGTGCCAGCAGTGATAGCGCCCGCTCCTACAATGAGCAGTTCTTC.

V usage is TRBV30 and J usage is TRBJ2-7, with TRBD2 matching over 8 bases. The CDR3 is 13 amino acids. CDR1 GTSNPN and CDR2 SVGIG come from the germline V gene (reference sequence). V trimming: 4 bases; J trimming: 5 bases; junction bases outside the gene matches: 7. The CDR3 is CAWNLRGAHEQYF. The CDR3 bases are TGTGCCTGGAACCTGCGGGGGGCACACGAGCAGTACTTC.

The rearrangement uses TRBV11-2 and TRBJ2-2; 7 bases are shared with TRBD2. CDR3 length: 16 residues. V lost 5 bases to trimming and J lost 0 bases; unmatched junction nucleotides: 6. Germline V CDR1 and CDR2: SGHAT, FQNNGV. CDR3 protein: CASSAPGLANTGELFF. The CDR3 coding sequence is TGTGCCAGCAGCGCCCCCGGACTAGCGAACACCGGGGAGCTGTTTTTT.

This chain uses TRBV6-4 with TRBJ2-3; TRBD2 matches 7 bases. The CDR3 covers 15 residues. Germline V lookup: CDR1 MRHNA, CDR2 SNTAGT. After removal of 5 bases from V and 0 bases from J, the junction contained 5 bases not matched to a gene. The CDR3, as DNA: TGTGCCAGCAGTTGGGAGGGCCGGAGCACAGATACGCAGTATTTT. Its protein product is CASSWEGRSTDTQYF.

The rearrangement joins TRBV10-3 to TRBJ2-1; a weak D match, TRBD2 (6 bases). CDR1 and CDR2 (germline): ENHRY, SYGVKD. The length of the CDR3 is 16 residues. Trimming removed 6 bases at V and 5 bases at J, with 20 bases between. CDR3 nucleotides: TGTGCCATCAGGGGAACCTCCGGGACTCCCAACAATGAGCAGTTCTTC. This gives the protein CAIRGTSGTPNNEQFF.

V usage is TRBV7-3 and J usage is TRBJ1-5; D is perhaps TRBD1 (5 bases). With 4 bases removed from V and 6 bases from J, the gap between germline ends came to 13 bases. Germline V gene lookup returns CDR1 SGHTA and CDR2 FQGTGA. The CDR3 has 14 amino acids. CDR3 in DNA: TGTGCCAGCAGCTCGGGACCGGGGAGTCAGCCCCAGCATTTT. It specifies CASSSGPGSQPQHF.

This clone has more than one count but fewer than ten. The chain uses TRBV4-1 and TRBJ1-1; D possibly corresponds to TRBD1 (5 bases). The CDR3 contains 15 residues. Trimming stripped 1 base from V and 4 bases from J, with 13 bases between. Germline CDR1 MGHRA, CDR2 YSYEKL. The CDR3, as DNA: TGCGCCAGCAGCCAAGCGGGTAAGAGGGGCACTGAAGCTTTCTTT. This codes for CASSQAGKRGTEAFF.

The chain employs TRBV5-1 and TRBJ2-1; TRBD2 agrees at 8 bases. The CDR3 has 13 residues. Germline V lookup: CDR1 SGHRS, CDR2 YFSETQ. Trimming removed 2 bases from V and 9 bases from J; junction bases left unmatched: 4. The CDR3 region has the DNA TGCGCCAGCAGCTTAGTTAGCGGGGTTGAGCAGTTCTTC. Encoded protein: CASSLVSGVEQFF.